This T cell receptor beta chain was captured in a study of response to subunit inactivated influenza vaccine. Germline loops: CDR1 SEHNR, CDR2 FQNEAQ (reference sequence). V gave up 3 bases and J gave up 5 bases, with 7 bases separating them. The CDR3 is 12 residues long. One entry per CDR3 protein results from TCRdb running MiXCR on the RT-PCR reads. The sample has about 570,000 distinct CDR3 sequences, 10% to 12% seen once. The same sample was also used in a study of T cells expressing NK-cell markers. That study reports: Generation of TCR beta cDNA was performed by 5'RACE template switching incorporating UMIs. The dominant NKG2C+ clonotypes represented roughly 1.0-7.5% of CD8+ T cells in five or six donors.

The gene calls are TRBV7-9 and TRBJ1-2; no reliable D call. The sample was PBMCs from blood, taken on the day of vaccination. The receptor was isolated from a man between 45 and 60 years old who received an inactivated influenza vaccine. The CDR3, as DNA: TGTGCCAGCAGCTTTTCCGGGTATGGCTACACCTTC. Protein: CASSFSGYGYTF.